The clone carrying this T cell receptor (beta chain) showed up just a few times. Its antigen remains unidentified. The data derive from a study of OX40 agonist ivuxolimab in advanced cancers. Study summary: Clinicians treated patients with ivuxolimab, an agonistic anti-OX40 (CD134) antibody. Study-level points and caveats: Patients with a partial response at 0.1-3.0 mg/kg had among the lowest clonal expansion. CD8+ T cells showed, on average, more clonal expansion than CD4+ cells. The study observed clonal expansion of CD4+ and CD8+ blood T cells by week 6 at 0.1 to 3.0 mg/kg.

The protocol was immunoSEQ multiplex PCR, while the TCRdb copy is restricted to in-frame clones and leaves out a portion. Of around 27,000 clones listed, 90% were seen once; the top ten hold 24%. The CDR3 spans 14 residues. From germline, CDR1 is LNHDA and CDR2 SQIVND (reference sequence). Trimming cost V 2 bases and J 4 bases, with 10 bases left between them. The rearrangement links TRBV19 to TRBJ2-3; D remains ambiguous. The clonotype comes from an adult with an advanced solid tumor such as melanoma, head and neck, liver or kidney cancer. Sequenced material: CD4+ or CD8+ T cells sorted from blood, taken in a trial of the OX40 agonist ivuxolimab. The CDR3 nucleotides read TGTGCCAGTAGTATATATCCTGGCGCAGATACGCAGTATTTT. Translating gives CASSIYPGADTQYF.